This TCR beta chain was identified in a study of CD8+ T cells in alopecia areata. Whole-study context: Oral tofacitinib, 5 to 10 mg twice daily, was given in an open-label trial. Study-level points and caveats: Clonality in lesional scalp, especially alopecia totalis/universalis, exceeded that of normal scalp. Because one nonresponder was included, the link of baseline CD8+ expansion to response is considered uncertain.

Looked up from germline, CDR1 is SQVTM and CDR2 is ANQGSEA. V was clipped by 2 bases and J by 4 bases, with 14 bases between them. This CDR3 has 14 residues. Extracted from the samples, RNA was reverse transcribed into cDNA to serve as the sequencing template. Only in-frame clones appear in the TCRdb table, and some are missing; sequencing was by immunoSEQ multiplex PCR. Of roughly 92,000 clones in the sample, around three quarters are singletons; the top ten hold roughly a sixth. Comments on this clone: The antigen remains unidentified.

Indicated treatment: oral pan-JAK inhibitor, 5-10 mg twice daily. Punch biopsies of lesional scalp, plus peripheral blood, were taken from alopecia areata patients. The chain joins TRBV29-1 to TRBJ1-2, with D perhaps TRBD1 (5 bases). This sequence was found in a human donor with alopecia areata. Specimen: CD8+ T cells sorted from blood, collected between weeks 43 and 45, from a patient treated with tofacitinib. CDR3 nucleotide sequence: TGCAGCGTTGAACTTGCAGGTGGGGCCTATGGCTACACCTTC. It specifies CSVELAGGAYGYTF.